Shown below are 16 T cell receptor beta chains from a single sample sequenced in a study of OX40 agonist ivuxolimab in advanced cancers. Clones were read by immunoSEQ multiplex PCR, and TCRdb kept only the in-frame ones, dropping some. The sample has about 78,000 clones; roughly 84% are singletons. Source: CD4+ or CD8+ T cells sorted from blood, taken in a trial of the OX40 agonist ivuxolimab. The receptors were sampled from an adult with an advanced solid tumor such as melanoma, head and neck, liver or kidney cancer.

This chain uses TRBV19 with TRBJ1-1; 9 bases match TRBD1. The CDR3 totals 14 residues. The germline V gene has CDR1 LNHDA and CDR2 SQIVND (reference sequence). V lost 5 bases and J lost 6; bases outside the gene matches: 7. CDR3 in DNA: TGTGCCAGTAGTGAGGGACAGGGAAAAGCTGAAGCTTTCTTT. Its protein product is CASSEGQGKAEAFF.

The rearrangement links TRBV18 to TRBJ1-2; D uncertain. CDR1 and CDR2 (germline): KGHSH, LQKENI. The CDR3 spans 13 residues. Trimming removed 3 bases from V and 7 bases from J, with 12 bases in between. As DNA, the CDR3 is TGTGCCAGCTCACCTTCGGACGGCGCTGGCTACACCTTC. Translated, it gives CASSPSDGAGYTF.

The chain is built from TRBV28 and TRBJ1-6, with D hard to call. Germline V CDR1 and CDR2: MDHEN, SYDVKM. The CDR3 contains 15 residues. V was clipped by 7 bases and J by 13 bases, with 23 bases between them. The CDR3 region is CASIDAGSLQMPLHF. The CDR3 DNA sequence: TGTGCCAGCATCGACGCGGGCAGCCTCCAGATGCCCCTCCACTTT.

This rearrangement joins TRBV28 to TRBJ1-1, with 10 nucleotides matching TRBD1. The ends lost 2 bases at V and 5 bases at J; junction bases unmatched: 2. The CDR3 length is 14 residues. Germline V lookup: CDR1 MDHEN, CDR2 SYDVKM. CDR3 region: CASSLGTGVTEAFF. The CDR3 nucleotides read TGTGCCAGCAGTTTAGGGACAGGGGTAACTGAAGCTTTCTTT. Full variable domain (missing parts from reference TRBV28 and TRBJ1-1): DVKVTQSSRYLVKRTGEKVFLECVQDMDHENMFWYRQDPGLGLRLIYFSYDVKMKEKGDIPEGYSVSREKKERFSLILESASTNQTSMYLCASSLGTGVTEAFFGQGTRLTVV.

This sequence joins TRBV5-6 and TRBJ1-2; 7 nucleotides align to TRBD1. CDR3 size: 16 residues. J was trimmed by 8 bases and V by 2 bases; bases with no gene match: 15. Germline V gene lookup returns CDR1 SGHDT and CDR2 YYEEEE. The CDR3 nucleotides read TGTGCCAGCAGCTTCAATACAAAGACAGGGCTTTTGGGCTACACCTTC. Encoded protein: CASSFNTKTGLLGYTF.

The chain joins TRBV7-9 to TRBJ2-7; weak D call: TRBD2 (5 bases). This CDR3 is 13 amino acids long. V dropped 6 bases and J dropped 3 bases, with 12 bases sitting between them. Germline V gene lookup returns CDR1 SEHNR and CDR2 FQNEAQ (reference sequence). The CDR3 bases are TGTGCCAGCAGAGGAGAGGGAATCTACGAGCAGTACTTC. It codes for CASRGEGIYEQYF.

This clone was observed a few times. CDR3 nucleotide sequence: TGTGCCAGCAGCTTAGCCTACCAGGTCGGGGAGACCCAGTACTTC. This codes for CASSLAYQVGETQYF. The rearrangement links TRBV7-8 to TRBJ2-5; D is ambiguous. Trimming shortened V by 0 bases and J by 5 bases, and 13 bases separated the two germline ends. The CDR3 is 15 residues long. Germline-derived CDR1 and CDR2 are SGHVS and FQNEAQ.

The CDR3 DNA follows: TGTGCCACCAGCAGGGGCGAAGCAGGCGAGCAGTACTTC. It is translated as CATSRGEAGEQYF. The gene calls are TRBV15 and TRBJ2-7, with D uncertain. The length of the CDR3 is 13 residues. Trimming cost V 3 bases and J 6 bases, with 12 bases left between them. Germline lookup yields CDR1 LNHNV and CDR2 YYDKDF (reference sequence). Variable domain in full (rest from reference TRBV15 and TRBJ2-7): DAMVIQNPRYQVTQFGKPVTLSCSQTLNHNVMYWYQQKSSQAPKLLFHYYDKDFNNEADTPDNFQSRRPNTSFCFLDIRSPGLGDTAMYLCATSRGEAGEQYFGPGTRLTVT.

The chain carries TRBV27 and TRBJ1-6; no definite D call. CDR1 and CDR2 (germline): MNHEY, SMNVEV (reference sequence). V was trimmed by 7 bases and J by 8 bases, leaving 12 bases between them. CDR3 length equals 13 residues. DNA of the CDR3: TGTGCCAGCAAGGACCAGTTGTATTCACCCCTCCACTTT. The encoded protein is CASKDQLYSPLHF.

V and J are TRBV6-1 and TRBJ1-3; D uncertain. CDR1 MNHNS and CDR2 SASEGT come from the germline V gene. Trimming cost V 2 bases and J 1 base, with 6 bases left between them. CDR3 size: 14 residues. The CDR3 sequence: CASSESPSGNTIYF. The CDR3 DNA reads TGTGCCAGCAGTGAATCGCCGTCTGGAAACACCATATATTTT.

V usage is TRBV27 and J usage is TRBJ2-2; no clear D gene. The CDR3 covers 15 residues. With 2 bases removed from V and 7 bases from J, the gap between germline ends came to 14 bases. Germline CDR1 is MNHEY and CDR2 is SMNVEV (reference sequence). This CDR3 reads CASSLQSTWGGELFF. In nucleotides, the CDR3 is TGTGCCAGCAGTTTACAGTCCACTTGGGGCGGGGAGCTGTTTTTT.

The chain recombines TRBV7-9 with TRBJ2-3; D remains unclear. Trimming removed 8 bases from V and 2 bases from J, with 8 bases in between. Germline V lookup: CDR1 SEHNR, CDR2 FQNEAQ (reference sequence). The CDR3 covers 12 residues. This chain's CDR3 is CASGADTDTQYF. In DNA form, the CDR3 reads TGTGCCAGCGGCGCGGACACAGATACGCAGTATTTT.

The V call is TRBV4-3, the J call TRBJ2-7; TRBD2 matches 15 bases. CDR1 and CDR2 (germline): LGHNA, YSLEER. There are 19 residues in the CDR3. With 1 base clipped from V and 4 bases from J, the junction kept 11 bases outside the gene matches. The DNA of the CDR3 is TGCGCCAGCAGCCAAGGTAATACGGGACTAGCGGGAGGTGTGTACGAGCAGTACTTC. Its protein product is CASSQGNTGLAGGVYEQYF.

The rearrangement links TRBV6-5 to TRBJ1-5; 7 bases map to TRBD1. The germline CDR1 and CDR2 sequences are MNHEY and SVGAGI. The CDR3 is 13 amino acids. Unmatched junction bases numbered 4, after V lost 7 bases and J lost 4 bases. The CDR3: CASKGTANQPQHF. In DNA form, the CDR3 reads TGTGCCAGCAAGGGGACAGCTAATCAGCCCCAGCATTTT.

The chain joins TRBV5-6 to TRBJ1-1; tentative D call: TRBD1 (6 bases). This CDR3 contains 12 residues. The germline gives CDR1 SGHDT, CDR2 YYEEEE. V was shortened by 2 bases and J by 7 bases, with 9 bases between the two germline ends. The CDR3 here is CASSFRGLEAFF. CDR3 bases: TGTGCCAGCAGCTTCCGGGGGCTTGAAGCTTTCTTT.

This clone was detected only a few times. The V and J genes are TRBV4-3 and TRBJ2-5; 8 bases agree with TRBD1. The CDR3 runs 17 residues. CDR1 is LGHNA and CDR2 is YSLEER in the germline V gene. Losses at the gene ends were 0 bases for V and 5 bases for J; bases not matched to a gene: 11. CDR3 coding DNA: TGCGCCAGCAGCCAAGAAATTGACAGGGGTATGAGGGAGACCCAGTACTTC. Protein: CASSQEIDRGMRETQYF.